This T cell receptor beta chain emerged from a study of blood T cells in healthy people across ages. Whole-study results and caveats: More naive CD4+ cells and higher diversity marked long-lived donors relative to aged donors.

There are a few counts of this clonotype. The antigen is unknown. J was trimmed by 4 bases and V by 3 bases; bases with no gene match: 7. The CDR3 runs 15 residues. Germline-derived CDR1 and CDR2 are SEHNR and FQNEAQ (reference sequence). A second PCR, run for 7 to 11 cycles, used a sample-barcoded 5' primer plus a J-beta primer mix. From the 5' RACE reads, TCRdb called clonotypes with MiXCR, one entry per CDR3 protein. This sample has about 780,000 distinct CDR3 sequences, with around a quarter found just once. These data also featured in a second study, about T cells of mothers and their children. That investigation notes: The sample comes from fewer than 10 healthy Caucasian donors: mothers and children. Around 3 million TCR beta reads per child versus over 9.5 million per mother. Related and unrelated pairs show similar thymic shaping of TCR recombination output.

Sequenced material: blood. This chain connects TRBV7-9 to TRBJ2-3; 7 bases are a match to TRBD2. This sequence originates from a boy aged 5 to 17 in good health. Here the CDR3 DNA reads TGTGCCAGCAGCTTCCGACCCGGGGGGTCAGATACGCAGTATTTT. Protein product: CASSFRPGGSDTQYF.